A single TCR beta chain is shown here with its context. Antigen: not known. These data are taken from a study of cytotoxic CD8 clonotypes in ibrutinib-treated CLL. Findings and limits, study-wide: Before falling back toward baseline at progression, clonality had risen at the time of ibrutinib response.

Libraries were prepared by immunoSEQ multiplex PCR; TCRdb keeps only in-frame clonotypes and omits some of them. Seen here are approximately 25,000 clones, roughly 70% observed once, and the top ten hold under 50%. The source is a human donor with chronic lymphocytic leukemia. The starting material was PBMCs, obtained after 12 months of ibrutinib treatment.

The DNA for the CDR3 is TGTGCCAGCAGCTTATCCGGGACTAGCGGTTCCTACGAGCAGTACTTC. Protein sequence: CASSLSGTSGSYEQYF. The chain uses TRBV7-2 and TRBJ2-7, with 11 bases aligning to TRBD2. Germline CDR1 is SGHTA and CDR2 is FQGNSA. The CDR3 is made up of 16 amino acids. Trimming cost V 2 bases and J 1 base; bases outside gene matches: 4.